The 21 T cell receptor beta chains reported below all come from one sample, sequenced in a study of early T cells in non-severe SARS-CoV-2 infection. Via MiXCR, TCRdb re-called the 5' RACE reads, giving one row per CDR3 protein. The profile shows tens of thousands of distinct CDR3 sequences, about 12% of them singletons. The source material was whole blood. The origin of the receptors is an adult who was a healthcare worker with PCR-confirmed SARS-CoV-2 infection or an uninfected control (not recorded which).

This chain links TRBV18 with TRBJ1-2, with D unresolved. Trimming removed 2 bases from V and 5 bases from J, with 9 bases in between. Germline V CDR1 and CDR2: KGHSH, LQKENI. The CDR3 is 13 amino acids. For the CDR3, the DNA is TGTGCCAGCTCACCAGACGGGGATTATGGCTACACCTTC. It codes for CASSPDGDYGYTF.

This sequence joins TRBV27 and TRBJ1-2, with 10 bases that match TRBD1. Germline V CDR1 and CDR2: MNHEY, SMNVEV (reference sequence). The V gene end was trimmed by 5 bases and the J gene end by 8 bases; junction bases not matched to a gene: 5. There are 13 residues in the CDR3. The CDR3 region is CASSDRGLEGYTF. CDR3 nucleotide sequence: TGTGCCAGCAGTGACAGGGGGCTTGAGGGCTACACCTTC.

This clonotype came up many times. The V gene is TRBV4-2, the J gene TRBJ1-2; D is uncertain. The germline gives CDR1 LGHNA, CDR2 YNFKEQ. The CDR3 has 15 residues. Trimming left V 2 bases short and J 5 bases short, with 15 bases between. CDR3 sequence: CASSQREALPYGYTF. The DNA of the CDR3 is TGTGCCAGCAGCCAAAGAGAGGCTTTACCTTATGGCTACACCTTC.

The gene calls are TRBV27 and TRBJ1-5; weak D call: TRBD1 (5 bases). Trimming left V 2 bases short and J 9 bases short, with 11 bases between. The CDR3 extends over 13 amino acids. CDR1 is MNHEY, CDR2 SMNVEV, per germline (reference sequence). Written as DNA, the CDR3 is TGTGCCAGCAGTTTAGGTGGGGGTTCGCCCCAGCATTTT. Translation gives CASSLGGGSPQHF.

This clonotype has a handful of counts. This chain uses TRBV5-1 with TRBJ2-3; the match to TRBD2 covers 7 bases. The CDR3 contains 17 residues. V trimming: 0 bases; J trimming: 6 bases; junction bases outside the gene matches: 13. Per germline, CDR1 SGHRS and CDR2 YFSETQ. CDR3 sequence reads: CASSLAGWAGVLDTQYF. CDR3 coding DNA: TGCGCCAGCAGCTTGGCCGGGTGGGCGGGAGTGTTGGATACGCAGTATTTT.

This clonotype has ten or more counts. The rearrangement uses TRBV7-2 and TRBJ2-5; the D gene could be TRBD1 or TRBD2 (5 bases each). Germline V CDR1 and CDR2: SGHTA, FQGNSA. With 7 bases removed from V and 4 bases from J, the gap between germline ends came to 13 bases. The CDR3 is made up of 13 amino acids. The CDR3 sequence: CASTLTRGETQYF. CDR3 nucleotide sequence: TGTGCCAGCACCCTTACTAGGGGAGAGACCCAGTACTTC.

The chain recombines TRBV6-4 with TRBJ1-1; possible D gene TRBD1, 6 bases. Germline CDR1 reads MRHNA; CDR2 reads SNTAGT. The CDR3 extends over 13 amino acids. The V and J ends lost 6 bases and 5 bases respectively, with 13 bases between them. The CDR3 DNA sequence: TGTGCCAGCAGCGACAGGTTAGGGACTGAAGCTTTCTTT. Amino acids: CASSDRLGTEAFF.

V is TRBV9 and J is TRBJ2-7, with D maybe TRBD1 (5 bases). The V gene lost 0 bases and the J gene lost 2 bases, with 9 bases spanning the gap. CDR1 is SGDLS, CDR2 YYNGEE, per germline. This CDR3 contains 14 residues. The CDR3 loop reads CASSVDRGPYEQYF. The DNA of the CDR3 is TGTGCCAGCAGCGTAGATAGGGGCCCCTACGAGCAGTACTTC.

This clonotype was seen at least ten times. The chain employs TRBV6-1 and TRBJ2-3, with a weak D call TRBD2 (5 bases). V lost 1 base, J lost 0 bases, and 5 bases lay in between. The germline gives CDR1 MNHNS, CDR2 SASEGT. CDR3 length: 14 residues. CDR3 loop: CASSEGLSTDTQYF. CDR3 DNA sequence: TGTGCCAGCAGTGAAGGACTAAGCACAGATACGCAGTATTTT.

The gene calls are TRBV19 and TRBJ2-2, with a weak D call TRBD2 (5 bases). CDR3 length equals 13 residues. V lost 7 bases and J lost 0, with 6 bases in between. Germline V gives CDR1 LNHDA, CDR2 SQIVND (reference sequence). The CDR3 here is CASKEANTGELFF. CDR3 DNA: TGTGCCAGTAAGGAGGCGAACACCGGGGAGCTGTTTTTT.

The V and J genes are TRBV20-1 and TRBJ2-3; 8 nucleotides align to TRBD2. Germline trimming cut 3 bases from V and 0 bases from J; bases unmatched to any gene: 5. The CDR3 totals 15 residues. Germline values: CDR1 DFQATT, CDR2 SNEGSKA (reference sequence). CDR3: CSASAGGGSTDTQYF. CDR3 nucleotides: TGCAGTGCTAGCGCGGGGGGAGGTAGCACAGATACGCAGTATTTT.

This clonotype was counted a few times. The chain links TRBV11-3 to TRBJ2-5; D gene unclear. V lost 5 bases and J 4 bases, leaving 8 bases between the germline ends. This CDR3 contains 12 residues. Germline lookup yields CDR1 SGHNT and CDR2 YENEEA. The CDR3 DNA reads TGTGCCAGCAGCATACGACCAGAGACCCAGTACTTC. It encodes CASSIRPETQYF.

V and J are TRBV4-1 and TRBJ1-5; tentative D call: TRBD1 (5 bases). This CDR3 comprises 17 residues. The germline gives CDR1 MGHRA, CDR2 YSYEKL. With 6 bases removed from V and 4 bases from J, the gap between germline ends came to 22 bases. In DNA form, the CDR3 reads TGCGCCAGCAGAAGAGCGGCGGAAGTGCAGGGAAATCAGCCCCAGCATTTT. Protein product: CASRRAAEVQGNQPQHF.

In its sample, this clonotype was seen a few times. The chain joins TRBV2 to TRBJ2-7; either TRBD1 or TRBD2 may supply D (6 bases each). Germline-derived CDR1 and CDR2 are SNHLY and FYNNEI. V lost 8 bases, J lost 1 base, and 18 bases lay in between. CDR3 length equals 15 residues. CDR3 region: CASDGGRVRSYEQYF. CDR3 in DNA: TGTGCCAGCGACGGGGGCAGGGTAAGATCCTACGAGCAGTACTTC.

The sample holds many counts of this clonotype. The genes are TRBV3-1 and TRBJ1-1; TRBD1 might be the D (5 bases). Trimming took off 4 bases at V and 1 base at J, with 10 bases between the two ends. The germline CDR1 and CDR2 sequences are LGHDT and YNNKEL (reference sequence). The CDR3 length is 14 residues. For the CDR3, the DNA is TGTGCCAGCAGCCCGTCGAGGGGGAACACTGAAGCTTTCTTT. This translates into CASSPSRGNTEAFF. The entire variable domain, with the rest obtained from reference TRBV3-1 and TRBJ1-1, is as follows: DTAVSQTPKYLVTQMGNDKSIKCEQNLGHDTMYWYKQDSKKFLKIMFSYNNKELIINETVPNRFSPKSPDKAHLNLHINSLELGDSAVYFCASSPSRGNTEAFFGQGTRLTVV.

This clonotype was seen only a few times. The chain uses TRBV20-1 and TRBJ2-7; D is perhaps TRBD2 (6 bases). Germline loops: CDR1 DFQATT, CDR2 SNEGSKA (reference sequence). Trimming shortened V by 6 bases and J by 6 bases, and 12 bases separated the two germline ends. This CDR3 comprises 11 residues. The CDR3 protein is CSAAPGGEQYF. CDR3 sequence (DNA): TGCAGTGCCGCACCCGGGGGCGAGCAGTACTTC.

This chain links TRBV29-1 with TRBJ2-7; 10 nucleotides align to TRBD1. Germline V lookup: CDR1 SQVTM, CDR2 ANQGSEA. This CDR3 spans 12 amino acids. The junction had 1 base not matched to a gene; V was cut back by 6 bases and J by 2 bases. CDR3 sequence: CSVGQGAYEQYF. The CDR3 region has the DNA TGCAGCGTCGGACAGGGGGCCTACGAGCAGTACTTC.

This clonotype was picked up many times. The V and J genes are TRBV18 and TRBJ2-3; the match to TRBD1 covers 8 bases. CDR1 is KGHSH and CDR2 is LQKENI in the germline V gene. There are 16 residues in the CDR3. The J segment lost 0 bases and the V segment lost 1 base, leaving 3 bases of the junction unmatched. The CDR3 loop reads CASSPRAGGSTDTQYF. DNA of the CDR3: TGTGCCAGCTCACCACGAGCAGGGGGCAGCACAGATACGCAGTATTTT.

This clonotype came up a few times. The chain is built from TRBV7-2 and TRBJ2-1; a weak D match, TRBD2 (5 bases). Per germline, CDR1 SGHTA and CDR2 FQGNSA. The CDR3 runs 15 residues. Trimming took off 5 bases at V and 0 bases at J, with 11 bases between the two ends. CDR3 nucleotides: TGTGCCAGCAGCCCGGACTCCGGCTCCTACAATGAGCAGTTCTTC. This encodes CASSPDSGSYNEQFF.

This clonotype has just a few counts. This chain connects TRBV9 to TRBJ1-2, with 7 nucleotides matching TRBD1. J was trimmed by 2 bases and V by 7 bases; bases with no gene match: 8. CDR3 length: 14 residues. Germline V CDR1 and CDR2: SGDLS, YYNGEE. The CDR3 DNA is TGTGCCAGCGGACCACCGACAGGGAACTATGGCTACACCTTC. Encoded protein: CASGPPTGNYGYTF.

The genes are TRBV7-9 and TRBJ2-5; D is possibly TRBD1 (5 bases). Trimming stripped 7 bases from V and 0 bases from J, with 12 bases between. CDR3 size: 14 residues. The V gene's germline CDR1 is SEHNR and CDR2 FQNEAQ (reference sequence). The CDR3 coding sequence is TGTGCCAGCAACCCAGGGTACTACCAAGAGACCCAGTACTTC. It translates to CASNPGYYQETQYF.